The T cell receptor (beta chain) described here comes from a study of T cell responses to AZD1222 COVID-19 vaccine. Germline loops: CDR1 LGHNA, CDR2 YNFKEQ. Trimming pared 1 base from V and 3 bases from J, leaving 10 bases between. The CDR3 has 14 amino acids. Produced via immunoSEQ multiplex PCR; TCRdb's table is partial and in-frame only. The data show some 66,000 clones, with more than 75% seen just once and around a sixth held by the top ten. This clone came up once. The receptor was isolated from an adult in good health. The sample consisted of peripheral blood, taken on day 0 of AZD1222 vaccination. V is TRBV4-2 and J is TRBJ2-7; D uncertain. The CDR3 loop is CASSQVFYNYEQYF. In DNA form, the CDR3 reads TGTGCCAGCAGCCAAGTATTCTATAACTACGAGCAGTACTTC.